This paragraph reports one T cell receptor beta chain. This sample stems from a study of technical replicates of blood from a handful of donors. The assay was immunoSEQ multiplex PCR, and TCRdb's table has in-frame clones only and misses some. Here the sample spans tens of thousands of clones, approximately 96% being singletons. The CDR3 loop spans 12 amino acids. CDR1 and CDR2 from the germline V gene are SQVTM and ANQGSEA. V lost 2 bases and J 7 bases, leaving 11 bases between the germline ends. Sequencing was done on a sample of T cells isolated from PBMCs. This receptor was taken from a human donor in good health. This chain uses TRBV29-1 with TRBJ1-2; a weak D match, TRBD1 (6 bases). CDR3 protein: CSVERSGAGYTF. The CDR3 bases are TGCAGCGTTGAACGGTCAGGGGCTGGCTACACCTTC.